The 16 T cell receptor beta chains below come from one sample, sequenced in a study of T cell repertoires in cytomegalovirus infection. MiXCR was run by TCRdb on the reads, yielding one entry per CDR3 protein. Of about 47,000 distinct CDR3 sequences in the sample, nearly 20% were seen once. Antigen specificity for these receptors is unknown. The starting material was CD8+ T cells from cultured PBMCs, obtained from culture after CMV antigen stimulation. The receptors originated from a human donor in good health (CMV status not recorded). Some clones in this sample may be carry-over from other donors' samples.

The CDR3 nucleotides read TGCAGTTCTATCTCAGGGGAGTATGGCTACACCTTC. Translation: CSSISGEYGYTF. This rearrangement joins TRBV20-1 to TRBJ1-2; perhaps TRBD1 as D (6 bases). The CDR3 extends over 12 amino acids. V lost 8 bases and J 5 bases, leaving 15 bases between the germline ends. Germline CDR1 reads DFQATT; CDR2 reads SNEGSKA (reference sequence).

Many counts were recorded for this clonotype. The rearrangement joins TRBV2 to TRBJ2-7; D remains ambiguous. CDR1 and CDR2 from the germline V gene are SNHLY and FYNNEI. The CDR3 has 14 amino acids. V was shortened by 6 bases and J by 7 bases, with 19 bases between the two germline ends. The CDR3 coding sequence is TGTGCCAGCAGCGGAATCTCAGGTTCCCTGGAGCAGTACTTC. It translates to CASSGISGSLEQYF.

The V call is TRBV5-5, the J call TRBJ2-1; 9 nucleotides agree with TRBD1. The CDR3 contains 19 residues. Germline-derived CDR1 and CDR2 are SGHKS and YYEKEE (reference sequence). Trimming at V came to 4 bases and at J to 9 bases, leaving 23 bases not matched to a gene. The CDR3 nucleotides are TGTGCCAGCAGCCCCCAAGGAACTCCGGGACAGGGCGTTATCGGTGAGCAGTTCTTC. Its translation: CASSPQGTPGQGVIGEQFF. The full variable domain, rest sourced from reference TRBV5-5 and TRBJ2-1, is DAGVTQSPTHLIKTRGQQVTLRCSPISGHKSVSWYQQVLGQGPQFIFQYYEKEERGRGNFPDRFSARQFPNYSSELNVNALLLGDSALYLCASSPQGTPGQGVIGEQFFGPGTRLTVL.

This chain links TRBV9 with TRBJ2-7; TRBD1 matches 8 bases. Germline CDR1 reads SGDLS; CDR2 reads YYNGEE. J lost 6 bases, V lost 0 bases, and 8 bases had no gene match. The CDR3 totals 15 residues. CDR3 loop: CASSVAGTGIPEQYF. The CDR3 bases are TGTGCCAGCAGCGTAGCTGGGACAGGAATTCCCGAGCAGTACTTC.

In this sample, this clonotype turned up many times. This chain connects TRBV7-9 to TRBJ2-3; TRBD1 aligns across 8 bases. The trim removed 5 bases at V and 6 bases at J, leaving 16 bases unmatched. CDR1 and CDR2 from the germline V gene are SEHNR and FQNEAQ (reference sequence). The CDR3 loop spans 17 amino acids. CDR3 protein: CASSPYLTQGAVDTQYF. The CDR3 DNA follows: TGTGCCAGCAGCCCATATCTAACCCAGGGGGCGGTTGATACGCAGTATTTT.

This clonotype was found once. The CDR3: CASSLPSGGGPDTQYF. Written as DNA, the CDR3 is TGTGCCAGCAGCTTGCCCAGCGGGGGTGGTCCAGATACGCAGTATTTT. The V and J genes are TRBV5-4 and TRBJ2-3; 8 nucleotides match TRBD2. V lost 1 base and J lost 4; bases outside the gene matches: 8. This CDR3 has 16 amino acids. The V gene's germline CDR1 is SGHNT and CDR2 YYREEE (reference sequence).

This clonotype has ten or more counts. The rearrangement joins TRBV5-6 to TRBJ2-7; D perhaps matches TRBD2 (6 bases). Trimming pared 5 bases from V and 3 bases from J, leaving 12 bases between. This CDR3 comprises 13 residues. Looked up from germline, CDR1 is SGHDT and CDR2 is YYEEEE. The CDR3 region has the DNA TGTGCCAGCAGGAGGGACTTTGTCTACGAGCAGTACTTC. The encoded protein is CASRRDFVYEQYF.

A few counts support this clonotype. This chain uses TRBV11-2 with TRBJ2-1, with TRBD2 identical over 8 bases. V dropped 3 bases and J dropped 4; count of bases not matched to a gene: 17. Germline V gene data show CDR1 as SGHAT and CDR2 as FQNNGV. The CDR3 extends over 19 amino acids. The CDR3 bases are TGTGCCAGCAGCTTGAGGGCCGGGGCACAAGCGGGAGTGTACAATGAGCAGTTCTTC. Residues: CASSLRAGAQAGVYNEQFF.

The J gene is TRBJ2-3, the V gene TRBV6-5; 9 bases are shared with TRBD2. The CDR3 is 18 amino acids. CDR1 is MNHEY and CDR2 is SVGAGI in the germline V gene. V shed 0 bases, J shed 2 bases, and the junction held 9 bases outside the gene matches. The CDR3 nucleotides read TGTGCCAGCAGTTACTCTCGGCTAGCGGGGACTGACACAGATACGCAGTATTTT. Protein: CASSYSRLAGTDTDTQYF.

This clonotype rates as medium-sized. The genes are TRBV12-3 or TRBV12-4 and TRBJ1-2; perhaps TRBD1 as D (6 bases). V lost 5 bases and J 4 bases, leaving 32 bases between the germline ends. The CDR3 consists of 20 residues. Here the CDR3 DNA reads TGTGCCAGCAGTCCCCCTGCGGGGGGCGGTTATCTACCTACGACCTATGGCTACACCTTC. Translating gives CASSPPAGGGYLPTTYGYTF.

This clonotype was picked up many times. Here the CDR3 DNA reads TGTGCCAGCAGCTCGATGGGGACCCAGTACTTC. It yields the protein CASSSMGTQYF. The J gene is TRBJ2-5, the V gene TRBV7-6; D not certain. This CDR3 region has 11 residues. Deletions cut 4 bases from V and 7 bases from J, with 7 bases between. Looked up from germline, CDR1 is SGHVS and CDR2 is FNYEAQ.

This clonotype was seen ten or more times. The chain recombines TRBV20-1 with TRBJ2-7; D remains unclear. This CDR3 contains 15 residues. Germline V gene data show CDR1 as DFQATT and CDR2 as SNEGSKA (reference sequence). The V end was cut by 0 bases, the J end by 2 bases, with 14 bases between. The CDR3 is CSARELRGETYEQYF. The CDR3 nucleotides read TGCAGTGCTAGAGAGTTGCGTGGGGAAACCTACGAGCAGTACTTC.

As regards this clonotype: This may come from a read error, since a much larger clone is one base off. CDR3 protein: CASSPWGQRASSYEQYF. CDR3 bases: TGTGCCAGCAGCCCGTGGGGACAGAGGGCGAGCTCCTACGAGCAGTACTTC. The chain couples TRBV7-6 to TRBJ2-7, with 7 positions matching TRBD1. This CDR3 region has 17 residues. J gave up 0 bases and V 5 bases, and 13 bases lay outside the gene matches. Germline values: CDR1 SGHVS, CDR2 FNYEAQ.

J is TRBJ2-7 and V is TRBV27; the D is unclear. The V gene's germline CDR1 is MNHEY and CDR2 SMNVEV (reference sequence). Trimming stripped 3 bases from V and 0 bases from J, with 12 bases between. The CDR3 extends over 15 amino acids. DNA of the CDR3: TGTGCCAGCAGTTTGTCGTTGGGAAGCTCCTACGAGCAGTACTTC. Residues: CASSLSLGSSYEQYF.

This clonotype appeared a few times. The genes are TRBV4-1 and TRBJ1-2; TRBD1 might be the D (5 bases). V was pared by 0 bases and J by 8 bases, with 13 bases between. Germline CDR1 and CDR2: MGHRA and YSYEKL. This CDR3 has 14 residues. CDR3 DNA: TGCGCCAGCAGCCAAGAAAGCACAGGTCCCGGCTACACCTTC. It encodes CASSQESTGPGYTF.

The V and J genes are TRBV27 and TRBJ2-7, with a possible D match to TRBD2 (7 bases). The germline V gene encodes CDR1 MNHEY and CDR2 SMNVEV (reference sequence). V was shortened by 2 bases and J by 4 bases, with 15 bases between the two germline ends. CDR3 length: 15 amino acids. The CDR3 coding sequence is TGTGCCAGCAGTTTACTGGAGGGAGGGGGGTACGAGCAGTACTTC. Amino acids: CASSLLEGGGYEQYF.